Listed below are T cell receptor beta chains from one sample, sequenced in a study of Tregs in tolerant kidney transplant recipients. Sequencing used immunoSEQ multiplex PCR; TCRdb keeps in-frame clones, though not all of them. The sample contains about 66,000 clones, roughly 92% of which appear only once. The starting material was CD8+ T cells from blood, obtained before the transplant. The receptors here all came from a human donor who received a combined kidney and bone marrow transplant. The CDR3 runs from the conserved cysteine through the conserved F or W. The D gene is left open where the match is weak. Clone size is shown for a subset of rows, as once, few, many or a class of expanded clone.

clone_size	v_call	d_call	j_call	cdr3_aa	cdr3_nt
NA	TRBV7-6	TRBD2	TRBJ2-3	CASSFNPPGTSGGAWSDTQYF	TGTGCCAGCAGCTTCAACCCCCCCGGGACTAGCGGGGGGGCCTGGTCAGATACGCAGTATTTT
NA	TRBV30	TRBD1	TRBJ2-7	CASHPPRGSLYEQYF	TGTGCCTCTCACCCCCCCAGGGGGTCGCTCTACGAGCAGTACTTC
NA	TRBV5-1	TRBD1	TRBJ2-3	CASSLGTGDTDTQYF	TGCGCCAGCAGCTTAGGGACAGGGGACACAGATACGCAGTATTTT
NA	TRBV5-1	NA	TRBJ2-5	CASSANTGSGETQYF	TGCGCCAGCAGCGCAAACACAGGGTCGGGGGAGACCCAGTACTTC
NA	TRBV6-1	TRBD1	TRBJ2-1	CASSEAGQGGTEQFF	TGTGCCAGCAGTGAAGCGGGACAGGGGGGCACTGAGCAGTTCTTC
NA	TRBV27	NA	TRBJ2-2	CASSPYLGVGGELFF	TGTGCCAGCAGTCCATACTTAGGAGTCGGGGGGGAGCTGTTTTTT
once	TRBV11-2	NA	TRBJ2-7	CASSSGNYEQYF	TGTGCCAGCAGCTCCGGGAACTACGAGCAGTACTTC
NA	TRBV6-1	NA	TRBJ2-1	CASSERTEGLNEQFF	TGTGCCAGCAGTGAACGGACTGAAGGGCTCAATGAGCAGTTCTTC
NA	TRBV11-2	NA	TRBJ2-3	CASSFGQDTQYF	TGTGCCAGCAGCTTTGGACAGGATACGCAGTATTTT
NA	TRBV7-6	NA	TRBJ2-2	CASSLKSVGELFF	TGTGCCAGCAGCTTAAAATCGGTCGGGGAGCTGTTTTTT
NA	TRBV19	TRBD1	TRBJ2-7	CASRDGTGYEQYF	TGTGCCAGCCGGGATGGGACAGGTTACGAGCAGTACTTC
NA	TRBV7-3	NA	TRBJ1-1	CASSPRGGILNTEAFF	TGTGCCAGCAGTCCCCGGGGCGGGATATTGAACACTGAAGCTTTCTTT
NA	TRBV19	NA	TRBJ2-2	CASSIGGRSTGELFF	TGTGCCAGTAGTATTGGAGGGAGAAGCACCGGGGAGCTGTTTTTT
few	TRBV15	NA	TRBJ1-5	CATSRANQPQHF	TGTGCCACCAGCAGGGCCAATCAGCCCCAGCATTTT
NA	TRBV9	NA	TRBJ1-1	CASSAGTEAFF	TGTGCCAGCAGCGCCGGGACAGAAGCTTTCTTT
NA	TRBV6-5	NA	TRBJ1-1	CASSYSTGYTEAFF	TGTGCCAGCAGTTACTCGACTGGATACACTGAAGCTTTCTTT
once	TRBV7-9	TRBD2	TRBJ2-1	CASSSTSNHNEQFF	TGTGCCAGCAGCTCGACTAGCAACCACAATGAGCAGTTCTTC
once	TRBV4-1	NA	TRBJ1-2	CASSQVHPLGQVNYGYTF	TGCGCCAGCAGCCAAGTGCACCCCCTGGGGCAAGTCAACTATGGCTACACCTTC
NA	TRBV4-3	NA	TRBJ2-7	CASSGWAGVNYEQYF	TGCGCCAGCAGCGGTTGGGCAGGGGTAAACTACGAGCAGTACTTC
NA	TRBV10-3	NA	TRBJ1-2	CAIGDIYGYTF	TGTGCCATCGGGGACATCTATGGCTACACCTTC
NA	TRBV28	NA	TRBJ1-2	CASSLGHGAYGYTF	TGTGCCAGCAGTCTCGGACACGGCGCCTATGGCTACACCTTC
NA	TRBV19	TRBD1	TRBJ2-2	CASSTGDRGTGELFF	TGTGCCAGTAGTACCGGAGACAGGGGCACCGGGGAGCTGTTTTTT
NA	TRBV4-1	NA	TRBJ1-1	CASSQGQAEAFF	TGCGCCAGCAGCCAAGGACAGGCCGAGGCTTTCTTT
NA	TRBV2	NA	TRBJ2-7	CASSEVAYEQYF	TGTGCCAGCAGTGAAGTGGCTTACGAGCAGTACTTC
NA	TRBV4-3	TRBD1	TRBJ2-7	CASSQDRQGHYYEQYF	TGCGCCAGCAGCCAAGATCGACAGGGGCACTACTACGAGCAGTACTTC
NA	TRBV5-1	NA	TRBJ2-7	CASSLGGRSYEQYF	TGCGCCAGCAGCTTAGGAGGAAGGAGCTACGAGCAGTACTTC
NA	TRBV13	NA	TRBJ2-3	CASSQGIQGTDTQYF	TGTGCCAGCAGCCAGGGGATACAAGGCACAGATACGCAGTATTTT
NA	TRBV4-3	TRBD1	TRBJ1-1	CASSHGTGTARLTEAFF	TGCGCCAGCAGCCATGGGACAGGGACGGCTCGGCTCACTGAAGCTTTCTTT
once	TRBV7-9	TRBD2	TRBJ2-3	CASSLPVSGSSPDTQYF	TGTGCCAGCAGCCTCCCCGTTAGCGGGAGTAGCCCAGATACGCAGTATTTT
NA	TRBV19	TRBD2	TRBJ2-7	CASSIPRWTSQGFTYEQYF	TGTGCCAGTAGTATTCCCCGGTGGACTAGTCAAGGTTTTACCTACGAGCAGTACTTC
once	TRBV4-1	NA	TRBJ2-3	CASRYSFRGSADTQYF	TGCGCCAGCAGATATTCATTTCGGGGGTCCGCAGATACGCAGTATTTT
NA	TRBV6-5	NA	TRBJ2-7	CATGSYEQYF	TGTGCGACTGGCTCCTACGAGCAGTACTTC
NA	TRBV2	TRBD2	TRBJ2-7	CASSTTSGYEQYF	TGTGCCAGCAGTACGACTAGCGGCTACGAGCAGTACTTC
NA	TRBV9	NA	TRBJ2-3	CASSVHVGVSPDTQYF	TGTGCCAGCAGCGTCCATGTGGGAGTTTCCCCAGATACGCAGTATTTT
NA	TRBV23-1	NA	TRBJ2-7	CASGSSGRRTYEQYF	TGCGCCAGCGGATCGTCGGGAAGAAGGACCTACGAGCAGTACTTC
once	TRBV1	NA	TRBJ2-3	CTSSQPLAASTDTQYF	TGCACCAGCAGCCAGCCACTAGCGGCTAGCACAGATACGCAGTATTTT
NA	TRBV7-9	NA	TRBJ2-3	CASSATGSRSTDTQYF	TGTGCCAGCAGCGCGACCGGGTCTCGTTCAACAGATACGCAGTATTTT
NA	TRBV5-1	NA	TRBJ2-4	CASSLQGNIQYF	TGCGCCAGCAGCTTACAGGGTAACATTCAGTACTTC
once	TRBV4-1	TRBD1	TRBJ1-5	CASSQVPGQGNQPQHF	TGCGCCAGCAGCCAAGTCCCTGGACAGGGTAATCAGCCCCAGCATTTT
NA	TRBV13	NA	TRBJ2-7	CASRASDSEQYF	TGTGCCAGCAGGGCTAGCGACTCCGAGCAGTACTTC
NA	TRBV4-3	NA	TRBJ2-2	CASSQFGDTGELFF	TGCGCCAGCAGCCAATTCGGTGACACCGGGGAGCTGTTTTTT
NA	TRBV4-3	TRBD1	TRBJ2-2	CASSQDMGTGVSGELFF	TGCGCCAGCAGCCAAGATATGGGGACAGGGGTGTCCGGGGAGCTGTTTTTT
few	TRBV7-9	TRBD1	TRBJ1-1	CASSLGQGQAFF	TGTGCCAGCAGCTTAGGACAGGGTCAAGCTTTCTTT
NA	TRBV5-6	NA	TRBJ1-1	CASSARTEETEAFF	TGTGCCAGCAGCGCACGGACGGAGGAAACTGAAGCTTTCTTT
NA	TRBV9	NA	TRBJ1-1	CASSLRGMGDTEAFF	TGTGCCAGCAGCCTCAGGGGCATGGGCGACACTGAAGCTTTCTTT